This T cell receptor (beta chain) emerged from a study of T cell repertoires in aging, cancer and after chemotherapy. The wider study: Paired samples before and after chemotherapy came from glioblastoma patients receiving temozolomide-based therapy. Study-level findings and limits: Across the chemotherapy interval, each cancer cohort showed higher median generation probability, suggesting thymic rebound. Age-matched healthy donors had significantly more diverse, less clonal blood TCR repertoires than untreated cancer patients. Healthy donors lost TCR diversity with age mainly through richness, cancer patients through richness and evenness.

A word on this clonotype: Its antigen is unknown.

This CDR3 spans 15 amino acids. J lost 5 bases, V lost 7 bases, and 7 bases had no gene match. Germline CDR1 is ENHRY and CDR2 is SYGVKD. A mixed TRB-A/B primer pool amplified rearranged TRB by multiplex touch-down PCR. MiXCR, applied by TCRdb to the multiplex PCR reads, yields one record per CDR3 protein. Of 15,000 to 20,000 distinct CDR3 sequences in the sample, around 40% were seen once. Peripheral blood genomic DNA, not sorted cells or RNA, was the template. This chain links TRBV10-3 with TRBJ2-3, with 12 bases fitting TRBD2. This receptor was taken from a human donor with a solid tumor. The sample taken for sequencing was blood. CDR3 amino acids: CAITSTSGGIDTQYF. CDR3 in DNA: TGTGCCATCACCTCGACTAGCGGGGGCATAGATACGCAGTATTTT.